The 16 T cell receptor beta chains reported below all come from one sample, sequenced in a study of CD8 T cells in ankylosing spondylitis. In TCRdb, the 5' RACE reads were re-called with MiXCR into one record per CDR3 protein. The sample lists some 240,000 distinct CDR3 sequences; approximately 9% were seen once. The material sequenced was blood, either unsorted or a sorted T cell fraction (not recorded which). The source of these receptors is a male donor with ankylosing spondylitis or in good health (not recorded which).

This clonotype was recorded many times. V usage is TRBV2 and J usage is TRBJ2-5; D is ambiguous. Per the germline V gene, CDR1 is SNHLY and CDR2 is FYNNEI. This CDR3 comprises 11 residues. V was pared by 11 bases and J by 0 bases, with 7 bases between. CDR3 loop: CAASYQETQYF. CDR3 sequence (DNA): TGTGCCGCGTCTTACCAAGAGACCCAGTACTTC.

In its sample, this clonotype was seen many times. The chain links TRBV20-1 to TRBJ2-5; the D call may be TRBD1 or TRBD2 (5 bases each). Germline V CDR1 and CDR2: DFQATT, SNEGSKA (reference sequence). Between the trimmed V and J ends, which lost 3 bases and 7 bases, there was a span of 21 bases. The CDR3 is made up of 15 amino acids. CDR3: CSARSPGTVQGTQYF. CDR3 sequence (DNA): TGCAGTGCTAGGTCCCCAGGGACGGTCCAGGGGACCCAGTACTTC.

This clonotype was counted ten times or more. The chain is built from TRBV6-1 and TRBJ1-5; D is perhaps TRBD1 (5 bases). Trimming took 0 bases from V and 2 from J, leaving 14 bases between them. Germline V gene data show CDR1 as MNHNS and CDR2 as SASEGT. This CDR3 is built from 17 residues. CDR3 residues: CASSEARYPGGNQPQHF. The CDR3 coding sequence is TGTGCCAGCAGTGAAGCAAGATATCCGGGGGGCAATCAGCCCCAGCATTTT.

This clonotype showed up many times. The J gene is TRBJ2-3, the V gene TRBV29-1; tentative D call: TRBD1 (6 bases). The V and J ends lost 6 bases and 6 bases respectively, with 16 bases between them. Germline V gene data show CDR1 as SQVTM and CDR2 as ANQGSEA. The CDR3 length is 13 residues. CDR3 amino acids: CSVTLDSLDTQYF. The DNA of the CDR3 is TGCAGCGTCACCTTGGACAGTTTGGATACGCAGTATTTT.

There are a few counts of this clonotype. This chain uses TRBV6-1 with TRBJ1-3; D is ambiguous. V was cut by 7 bases and J by 11 bases, with 21 bases left in between. CDR1 MNHNS and CDR2 SASEGT come from the germline V gene. The CDR3 is 14 residues long. The CDR3 region is CASNQPGAGDAIYF. The CDR3 DNA follows: TGTGCCAGCAACCAACCCGGAGCCGGAGACGCCATATATTTT.

This clonotype was seen at least ten times. CDR3 nucleotides: TGCGCCAGCAGCTCCGGGACTAGTAATGAGCAGTTCTTC. The encoded protein is CASSSGTSNEQFF. V and J are TRBV5-1 and TRBJ2-1; 8 bases match TRBD2. The germline V gene has CDR1 SGHRS and CDR2 YFSETQ. The CDR3 totals 13 residues. J lost 7 bases, V lost 3 bases, and 3 bases had no gene match.

This clonotype was detected many times. V usage is TRBV20-1 and J usage is TRBJ1-4; TRBD1 matches 9 bases. CDR3 size: 18 residues. The germline V gene has CDR1 DFQATT and CDR2 SNEGSKA (reference sequence). The junction had 13 bases not matched to a gene; V was cut back by 2 bases and J by 3 bases. This CDR3 reads CSARYLPGQGRANEKLFF. In nucleotides, the CDR3 is TGCAGTGCTAGATACCTTCCGGGACAGGGAAGGGCTAATGAAAAACTGTTTTTT.

Regarding this clonotype: This may stem from a read error, because a much larger clone lies one nucleotide away. Here the CDR3 omits its conserved ending phenylalanine or tryptophan, so a read error is the likely source. V and J are TRBV6-1 and TRBJ2-5; D is perhaps TRBD1 or TRBD2 (6 bases each). Germline CDR1 and CDR2: MNHNS and SASEGT. With 1 base removed from V and 2 bases from J, the gap between germline ends came to 11 bases. This CDR3 is built from 15 residues. The CDR3 bases are TGTGCCAGCAGTGAAGGAAGGGGGACTCAAGAGACCCAGTACTCC. It translates to CASSEGRGTQETQYS.

This clonotype has a count of ten or more. The chain joins TRBV20-1 to TRBJ2-7; no clear D gene. V was clipped by 3 bases and J by 4 bases, with 13 bases between them. Germline V gene sequence: CDR1 DFQATT, CDR2 SNEGSKA (reference sequence). The CDR3 loop spans 13 amino acids. The CDR3 protein is CSARILWGYEQYF. The DNA for the CDR3 is TGCAGTGCTAGGATACTATGGGGATACGAGCAGTACTTC.

This clonotype has ten or more counts. V usage is TRBV12-3 or TRBV12-4 and J usage is TRBJ1-5, with 9 bases fitting TRBD1. This CDR3 region has 15 residues. V was clipped by 6 bases and J by 4 bases; unmatched bases: 7. The CDR3 nucleotides read TGTGCCAGCAGACCCCCGGGACAGGGAAATCAGCCCCAGCATTTT. Amino acids: CASRPPGQGNQPQHF.

This clonotype was counted at least ten times. Here the CDR3 DNA reads TGTGCCAGCAGCTTCCAAGGGCTAGCGATAAAGTACGAGCAGTACTTC. This translates into CASSFQGLAIKYEQYF. The J gene is TRBJ2-7, the V gene TRBV7-8; TRBD2 might be the D (6 bases). The CDR3 covers 16 residues. CDR1 and CDR2 from the germline V gene are SGHVS and FQNEAQ. The germline V and J ends were trimmed by 3 bases and 4 bases, with 19 bases remaining between them.

This clonotype occurred many times. The chain recombines TRBV24-1 with TRBJ2-1, with 9 bases lining up with TRBD2. The CDR3 totals 16 residues. Germline-derived CDR1 and CDR2 are KGHDR and SFDVKD. The V gene end was trimmed by 5 bases and the J gene end by 4 bases; junction bases not matched to a gene: 8. This CDR3 reads CATSGATSGSYNEQFF. In DNA, the CDR3 is TGTGCCACCAGTGGTGCGACTAGCGGAAGTTACAATGAGCAGTTCTTC.

This clonotype was seen more than once but under ten times. V and J are TRBV27 and TRBJ2-3; D is unresolved. The germline CDR1 and CDR2 sequences are MNHEY and SMNVEV (reference sequence). V was pared by 6 bases and J by 2 bases, with 6 bases between. The CDR3 totals 12 residues. CDR3 protein: CASRTYTDTQYF. CDR3 in DNA: TGTGCCAGCAGGACTTACACAGATACGCAGTATTTT.

Concerning this clonotype itself: This could be a read error, since a much larger clone is one nucleotide away. This chain joins TRBV6-1 and TRBJ1-2; TRBD1 matches at 7 bases. CDR1 MNHNS and CDR2 SASEGT come from the germline V gene. This CDR3 contains 14 residues. CDR3 nucleotide sequence: TGTGCCAGCAGATCCGGACAGGCGGGCTATGGCTACATCTTC. It is translated as CASRSGQAGYGYIF.

This clonotype was seen ten or more times. The rearrangement uses TRBV12-3 or TRBV12-4 and TRBJ2-1; D uncertain. Trimming removed 4 bases at V and 10 bases at J, with 8 bases between. The CDR3 sequence is 11 residues long. The CDR3 region has the DNA TGTGCCAGCAGTTATGGAGCGGAGCAGTTCTTC. It encodes CASSYGAEQFF.

The rearrangement uses TRBV20-1 and TRBJ2-5, with D tentatively TRBD2 (6 bases). There are 14 residues in the CDR3. CDR1 and CDR2 from the germline V gene are DFQATT and SNEGSKA (reference sequence). Trimming shortened V by 6 bases and J by 6 bases, and 20 bases separated the two germline ends. The CDR3 bases are TGCAGTGCCCTAAGCGGGCGGGCAGGACAGACCCAGTACTTC. This translates into CSALSGRAGQTQYF.